This T cell receptor beta chain is drawn from a study of shared clonotypes between healthy human individuals. All donors qualified as healthy HIV-negative adults and had experienced no recent acute infections or vaccinations. CD45RA+ naive and CD45RA-negative memory subsets were separated from CD4+ cells. Generated by immunoSEQ multiplex PCR, the TCRdb table keeps only in-frame clones and is missing some. The sample comprises a few million clones, 85% to 95% of which are singletons, and 0.3% to 0.4% rests with the top ten. The CDR3 extends over 16 amino acids. The germline V gene has CDR1 MDHEN and CDR2 SYDVKM. The V gene end was trimmed by 5 bases and the J gene end by 8 bases; junction bases not matched to a gene: 13. As regards this clone: The antigen is unknown.

Study-wide points: An effect of sequencing depth on clonotype sharing among donors was expected. A generally larger estimated richness was seen in naive subsets than in memory subsets.

Sequenced material: naive CD4+ T cells from PBMCs. The subset here: CD45RA+ positively selected. The V call is TRBV28, the J call TRBJ1-2, with TRBD1 identical over 11 bases. The TCR sequence derives from a young man in good health. Some clones in this sample may be carry-over from other donors' samples. CDR3: CASSERWDRGARGYTF. In nucleotides, the CDR3 is TGTGCCAGCAGTGAGAGATGGGACAGGGGGGCGAGAGGCTACACCTTC.